This paragraph covers one TCR beta chain sequence. The antigen it recognizes is unknown. Base qualities are not at hand, and no much larger clone is one base apart. This entry belongs to a study of cytomegalovirus exposure and HLA in healthy donors (dated by TCRdb to the late 2010s). General notes on the study: An earlier analysis of roughly 500 of the donors reported 276 Gb of sequence data and some 100 million unique TCR beta sequences from approximately 180 million T cells. The aim of the study was to test whether cataloging public T cell receptors could identify signatures of past pathogen exposure. An earlier analysis of roughly 580 of the donors used high-throughput TCR beta sequencing to judge whether each TCR beta V gene segment behaved as functional or pseudogenic. An early release that covered some 640 HLA-typed donors contained approximately 300 gigabases of sequencing data and 70 million to 100 million unique TCR sequences. In the later analysis, no new phenotypic data were used to find candidate immune exposures; instead, reliance was placed on TCR beta sequences and their occurrence across donors. Alongside the repertoire data, information on donor age, sex, ethnicity and CMV serostatus was compiled. On average, around 200,000 unique TCR beta nucleotide sequences were sequenced per donor among 300 to 500 genotyped donors of the cohort, with around 19% of those sequences being non-productive. Typing coverage varied by locus: about 620-630 donors for A, B, C, DRB1 and DQB1; approximately 500 for DQA1; more than 600 for DPA1; more than 450 for DPB1. All discovery cohort repertoires had been generated on a single sequencing platform. In addition to the first cohort of roughly 700 subjects, a separate validation cohort of about 120 different subjects was used. Roughly 5 DR-DQ haplotypes were handled as single units for association and clustering, since linkage in the cohort was strong. To predict cytomegalovirus infection status, the study combined high-throughput TCR immunosequencing, statistical association of individual TCRs with disease status, and machine learning. HLA typing covered class I and class II loci at four-digit resolution. Of the approximately 370 genotyped donors, 81% were placed in the genetic ancestry cluster associated with self-reported Caucasian donors. To study patterns of TCR occurrence, a later analysis re-analyzed previously published TCR beta repertoires from several hundred donors and added high-resolution HLA genotyping. The T cell repertoires of 670 or so subjects were profiled by immunosequencing and related to cytomegalovirus serostatus. Genome-wide SNP genotypes for about 65% of the roughly 670 donors were used in a later genetic analysis, which treated that subset as a discovery cohort. General study outcomes and caveats: Because HLA typing was unavailable for some donors at each locus, only the typed subset was used in association tests. The study listed 170 or so TCR beta chains as associated with cytomegalovirus. In a later analysis, most CMV-associated TCR beta chains were found to appear HLA-restricted, with HLA associations seemingly driven largely by CMV exposure. Because counts were too low, seventeen rarely observed V segments, including chromosome 9 orphons, were left out of the earlier analysis of approximately 580 of the donors. A later analysis associated 17,000 or so TCR beta sequences with specific HLA alleles at a false discovery rate of 0.05. According to a later genetic analysis, donors in an Asian-associated ancestry cluster had fewer N-insertions in productive TCRs than the roughly 660-donor mean. The authors suggested that the approach could potentially be extended to other disease states and immunological phenotypes. In a later analysis, HLA-associated TCR beta chains showed more clonal expansion and lower generation probabilities than non-associated chains that were equally common. A few of the identified cytomegalovirus-associated TCR beta chains were confirmed in vitro to be specific for cytomegalovirus antigens. According to a later analysis, parvovirus B19, influenza, CMV and Epstein-Barr virus appeared linked to several top co-occurrence clusters. Correlated functional status among segregating V segments might be attributable to linkage disequilibrium, but an unknown experimental factor could not be ruled out. Across donors, most TCR sequences were observed very rarely, whereas some public TCRs were present in many individuals. In an earlier analysis of some 540 of the donors, most TCR beta V segments appeared in productive rearrangements about 87% or about 30% of the time, broadly matching IMGT annotations. V-gene and J-gene trimming of TCR beta chains was associated with a missense DCLRE1C variant in a later genetic analysis, and the association was replicated in an independent cohort. In a later analysis, the rate of TCR association differed among HLA loci, with DRB1 alleles having the most associated TCRs and HLA-C alleles having the fewest. When HLA alleles, especially DR and DQ, strongly co-occurred, attributing TCR associations to individual alleles was difficult. This cohort had only TCR beta chains sequenced, and the lack of alpha or paired-chain data limited which features could be detected. Sequencing depth was assumed to be roughly uniform across donors in the presence/absence analyses, though that assumption may not hold. The 87-base-pair reads could not distinguish some IMGT-functional V segments, including TRBV6-2 and TRBV6-3, so those segments were excluded. A cluster of highly shared sequence variants was judged likely to be a technical artifact of the sequencing pipeline. In both the original and validation cohorts, the classifier was reported to diagnose cytomegalovirus status with high specificity and sensitivity. For the cohort, immune exposure information was limited to CMV serostatus. A further reported finding was that TCR beta sequences accurately predicted the HLA-A and HLA-B alleles for most subjects in the first cohort.

The CDR3 spans 16 residues, from the cysteine through the phenylalanine. CDR3 DNA is the only sequence kept; it has 48 bases, read in frame from the first base. V is shortened by 0 bases, J by 1 base, and the region joining them spans 11 bases. Per the germline V gene, SGHRS is the CDR1 and YFSETQ is the CDR2. The cohort comprised 710 or so healthy bone marrow donors. All cohort members were sampled while nominally healthy, although unrecorded immune exposures were likely present. The donor was CMV seropositive and was included in the group of some 290 seropositive cohort members. Each donor provided a peripheral blood sample, and peripheral blood mononuclear cells were used for TCR beta sequencing. Genomic DNA was extracted from the blood cell samples with the Qiagen DNeasy Blood Extraction Kit. The library relied on the immunoSEQ multiplex PCR assay. For the multiplex PCR, a mixture combining 60 forward primers for TCR Vbeta segments and 13 reverse primers for TCR Jbeta segments was used. A multiplex PCR assay on genomic DNA amplified the CDR3 region of rearranged TCR beta genes. The amplified TCR beta libraries were sequenced on the Illumina HiSeq System as 87-base-pair reads. Under the source paper's analysis protocol: A later analysis tallied 75 million to 95 million unique TCR beta chains across the 600 to 700 repertoires, and about 10 million of those chains were shared by two or more donors. Raw reads were error-corrected and collapsed into unique sequences with a nearest-neighbor algorithm that merged closely related sequences to remove PCR and sequencing errors. V, D and J gene segments were assigned by aligning CDR3 sequences to IMGT reference sequences. For a sequence to be retained, a match of at least six nucleotides to both a V gene segment and a J gene segment was required. Rearrangements were called productive when the CDR3 lacked stop codons and stayed in frame with V and J; all others were non-productive. CDR3 was defined according to IMGT convention as the region running from the second conserved V-encoded cysteine to the conserved J-encoded phenylalanine. The earlier analysis of some 540 of the donors excluded any sequence lacking an unambiguous match to a single V gene segment. An earlier analysis of about 600 of the donors called V segments functional above 56.7% productive rearrangements and segregating when the between-donor standard deviation exceeded 5%. To diagnose cytomegalovirus status from the catalog of TCR beta chain sequences, a statistical classification framework was built. V and J gene assignment, in a later analysis, came from comparing TCR nucleotide sequences with IMGT/GENE-DB human TR gene sequences. In a later analysis, CDR3 sequences and most-parsimonious VDJ recombination scenarios were assigned using the TCRdist pipeline. In a later analysis, every TCR beta chain was defined by the combination of its CDR3 amino acid sequence and its V-gene family, and reads without a unique V-gene family were dropped. As a way to deal with suspected cross-contamination and a sequencing artifact, a later analysis dropped approximately 570 nucleotide sequences that were highly shared and had low generation probability. A later analysis calculated a clonal expansion index for each public chain from normalized within-repertoire ranks of inferred template counts. A later analysis computed generation probabilities with a VDJ recombination model fitted to out-of-frame rearrangements, and checked the results against IGoR. In a later analysis, TCR-TCR, TCR-HLA and TCR-CMV co-occurrence was scored with hypergeometric tests, and a repertoire-size bias correction was applied to TCR pairs. To estimate false discovery rates, a later analysis permuted the HLA or CMV assignments 20 times. A later analysis grouped co-occurring TCRs with DBSCAN, adding TCRdist sequence similarity when clustering within HLA-allele-positive subsets. Repertoires with fewer than 30,000 or more than 120,000 public chains, plus five repertoires with anomalous nucleotide sharing, were excluded from co-occurrence clustering. TCRdb holds this immuneACCESS table with in-frame rearrangements only. Some clones are missing; in checked studies, unresolved V genes explain under half, and the rest has no known cause. V and J calls and clone size come straight from that table; D and trimming were deduced from the DNA. In this sample the table shows under 200,000 clones, over 70% of which occur a single time. Roughly 3% of the sample lies in the top ten.

This sequence originates from a woman aged 45-59 years in good health and CMV-seropositive. The chain is encoded by TRBV5-1 joined to TRBJ1-5; TRBD1 might be the D gene, on 6 matching bases. The sample comprised PBMCs. The CDR3 here reads CASSLEPGESNQPQHF. The DNA is TGCGCCAGCAGCTTGGAACCAGGGGAGAGCAATCAGCCCCAGCATTTT.